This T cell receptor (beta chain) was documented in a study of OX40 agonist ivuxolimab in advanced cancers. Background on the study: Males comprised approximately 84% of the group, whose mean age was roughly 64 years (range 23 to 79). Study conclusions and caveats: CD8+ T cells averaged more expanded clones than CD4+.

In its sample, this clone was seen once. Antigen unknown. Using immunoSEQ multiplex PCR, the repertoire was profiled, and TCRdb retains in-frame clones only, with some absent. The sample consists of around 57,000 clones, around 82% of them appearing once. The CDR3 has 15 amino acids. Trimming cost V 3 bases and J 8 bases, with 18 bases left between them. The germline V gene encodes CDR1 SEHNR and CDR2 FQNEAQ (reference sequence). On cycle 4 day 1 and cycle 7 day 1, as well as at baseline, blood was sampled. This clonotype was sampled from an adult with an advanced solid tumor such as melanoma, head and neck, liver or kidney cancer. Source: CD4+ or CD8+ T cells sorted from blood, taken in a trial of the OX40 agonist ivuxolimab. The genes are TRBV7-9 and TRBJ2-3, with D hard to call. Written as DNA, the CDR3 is TGTGCCAGCAGCTTTCGGGCGACGATGATCGGTACGCAGTATTTT. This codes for CASSFRATMIGTQYF.